Described below is a single TCR beta chain sequence and its context. In germline, CDR1 is KGHSH, CDR2 LQKENI. The length of the CDR3 is 16 residues. V was shortened by 4 bases and J by 4 bases, with 17 bases between the two germline ends. This entry comes from a study of blood T cell repertoires in COVID-19. Study information: The samples span acute and convalescent COVID-19 from the United States, Italy and Spain.

Study processing details: Cell counts per sample came from amplifying reference gene primers. The assay was immunoSEQ multiplex PCR, and TCRdb's table has in-frame clones only and misses some. V and J calls and clone size are given by that table; D and trimming were obtained from the DNA. The table has tens of thousands of clones, more than 75% seen once. The clonotype was recovered from a human donor in a cohort sampled during active COVID-19. The sample consisted of peripheral blood. This chain connects TRBV18 to TRBJ1-5; unclear D gene. CDR3 sequence reads: CASSLTPGEDNQPQHF. The CDR3 DNA follows: TGTGCCAGCTCACTTACCCCTGGGGAGGATAATCAGCCCCAGCATTTT.